This T cell receptor (beta chain) comes out of a study of T cell responses to AZD1222 COVID-19 vaccine. Whole-study results and caveats: Baseline serostatus was positive in only a handful of AZD1222 recipients. Dominant CD4 TCR responses targeted spike regions 160-218 and 743-854. Clonal diversity was possibly underestimated, and white British individuals and females predominated among donors.

The germline V gene has CDR1 SEHNR and CDR2 FQNEAQ (reference sequence). The CDR3 has 16 residues. Trimming stripped 5 bases from V and 5 bases from J, with 22 bases between. Doses given second, at about 4 or about 12 weeks, were pooled. Concerning this clone: Its target is unknown.

The method was immunoSEQ multiplex PCR; TCRdb's version includes in-frame clones alone and lacks a portion of them. The profile shows roughly 100,000 clones, 80% to 95% of them singletons. The receptor was isolated from an adult who received the AZD1222 COVID-19 vaccine. Sequences were derived from peripheral blood, sampled 28 days after the second AZD1222 dose. The chain joins TRBV7-9 to TRBJ2-7, with D perhaps given as TRBD1 or TRBD2 (7 bases each). CDR3: CASSPGEGDSVDEQYF. The CDR3 bases are TGTGCCAGCAGCCCTGGGGAGGGGGACAGTGTCGACGAGCAGTACTTC.